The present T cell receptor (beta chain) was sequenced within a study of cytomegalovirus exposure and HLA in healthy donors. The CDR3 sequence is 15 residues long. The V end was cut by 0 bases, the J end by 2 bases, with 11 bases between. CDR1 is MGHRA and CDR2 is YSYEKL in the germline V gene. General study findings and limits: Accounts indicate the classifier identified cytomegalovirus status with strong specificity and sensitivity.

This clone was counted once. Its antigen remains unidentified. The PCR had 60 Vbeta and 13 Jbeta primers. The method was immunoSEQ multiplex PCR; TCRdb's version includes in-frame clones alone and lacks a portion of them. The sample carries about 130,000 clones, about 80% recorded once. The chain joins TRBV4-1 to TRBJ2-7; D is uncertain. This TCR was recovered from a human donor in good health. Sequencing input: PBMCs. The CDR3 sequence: CASSQDDLETYEQYF. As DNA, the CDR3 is TGCGCCAGCAGCCAAGATGACTTAGAGACCTACGAGCAGTACTTC.